Below, one T cell receptor (beta chain) is given with its context. Its antigen specificity is not known. Nothing much larger sits one base from this clone, and base qualities are not available. Other DNA sequences of this sample code for an identical CDR3. Whole blood was collected in K2EDTA tubes by collaborating institutions according to the institutions' own protocols. For TCRbeta analysis, collaborators shipped samples in one of three forms: frozen whole blood, isolated PBMCs, or DNA extracted from either of those sample types. The immunoSEQ Assay, a bias-controlled multiplex PCR, was used to amplify TCRbeta CDR3 regions from genomic DNA. As for the authors' bioinformatics: The number of nucleated cells in each sample was estimated from the amplification of reference gene primers within the assay. To quantify the absolute abundance of each unique TCRbeta CDR3 rearrangement, sequence reads were collapsed and filtered. For each sample, productive Simpson clonality was calculated as the square root of Simpson's diversity index over productive rearrangements. As stored in TCRdb, this immuneACCESS dataset retains in-frame rearrangements with V and J assigned. A fraction of the clones does not appear; measured against another copy, unresolved V genes explain less than half of the discrepancy, and the remainder lacks a known reason. Clonal size and the V and J genes are those of that table, whereas D and trimming came from the DNA. In all, the sample holds some 150,000 clones, and around 88% of those were seen once. The ten most abundant clones make up approximately 1.4% of the sample.

This entry comes from a study of blood T cell repertoires in COVID-19 (dated by TCRdb to 2020 to 2021). For the study in its entirety: Samples from collaborators originated in the United States, Italy and Spain and spanned both the acute and convalescent phases of COVID-19. The samples were drawn from two sources: the first 160 participants of the ongoing ImmuneRACE study, and 1,200 or so subjects contributed by 6 global collaborators. Subjects who had been exposed to COVID-19, were actively infected with it, or had recovered from it provided the deeply sampled blood TCRbeta repertoires that made up the dataset. The repertoires were released in a freely available public database meant as a resource for research on the immune response to SARS-CoV-2. The prospective study material was composed of cDNA or gDNA derived from T cells, B-cell-depleted T cells, or PBMCs. A de-identified subject ID, COVID-19 status, age in years and sex were almost always included in the sample metadata. Where available, HLA class I and class II types were taken from metadata supplied by the sample provider and were not determined by assay-based typing.

Results and caveats for the whole study, not just this receptor: How much clinical and demographic metadata was included differed by source and by participant, and the metadata was provided uncurated.

The clonotype comes from a woman aged 55-75 years with acute or convalescent COVID-19. What was sequenced was peripheral blood.

The DNA sequence is given as TGTGCCTGGAGTGGGCTAGCGGGGGGGCTGTCTGGGGCCAACGTCCTGACTTTC. Its protein reads: CAWSGLAGGLSGANVLTF. This sequence uses TRBV30 and TRBJ2-6, with 12 middle bases fitting TRBD2. The CDR3 runs 18 residues from the cysteine to the phenylalanine. The entry retains the CDR3 DNA only, 54 bases that are in frame from base 1. Via the germline V gene (reference sequence), CDR1 is GTSNPN and CDR2 SVGIG. Trimming leaves V shorter by 1 base and J shorter by 1 base, with the junction holding 5 bases beyond the gene matches.